The 20 T cell receptor beta chains listed next were all sequenced from one sample in a study of cytomegalovirus exposure and HLA in healthy donors. Primers for the PCR totalled 60 Vbeta and 13 Jbeta. The protocol was immunoSEQ multiplex PCR, while the TCRdb copy is restricted to in-frame clones and leaves out a portion. The sample contains 100,000 to 150,000 clones, about 81% of which appear only once. Sequenced sample: PBMCs. The receptors were gathered from a young woman in good health and CMV-seronegative.

The V and J genes are TRBV4-1 and TRBJ2-1; 9 bases match TRBD2. J was trimmed by 4 bases and V by 2 bases; bases with no gene match: 12. Germline assignment: CDR1 MGHRA and CDR2 YSYEKL. This CDR3 has 18 amino acids. The CDR3 DNA reads as TGCGCCAGCAGCCAAATGGGGGCTAGCGGGAACTCTTACAATGAGCAGTTCTTC. This gives the protein CASSQMGASGNSYNEQFF.

This clone occurred once. The V gene is TRBV29-1, the J gene TRBJ1-2; 9 positions agree with TRBD1. The CDR3 runs 11 residues. J was trimmed by 7 bases and V by 6 bases; bases with no gene match: 3. Germline-derived CDR1 and CDR2 are SQVTM and ANQGSEA. The CDR3 sequence: CSVLDRGGYTF. The CDR3 DNA is TGCAGCGTCCTGGACAGGGGTGGCTACACCTTC.

V gene TRBV7-8 combines with J gene TRBJ1-1, with no clear D. The V gene lost 5 bases and the J gene lost 0 bases, with 4 bases spanning the gap. CDR3 length: 12 residues. Germline V CDR1 and CDR2: SGHVS, FQNEAQ. CDR3 loop: CASSPLNTEAFF. Here the CDR3 DNA reads TGTGCCAGCAGCCCTCTGAACACTGAAGCTTTCTTT.

This rearrangement joins TRBV4-1 to TRBJ2-1; D possibly corresponds to TRBD2 (5 bases). V lost 2 bases and J lost 0, with 17 bases in between. Per germline, CDR1 MGHRA and CDR2 YSYEKL. This CDR3 comprises 18 residues. The CDR3 region has the DNA TGCGCCAGCAGCCAAACCCTCCGGGGTCACAACTCCTACAATGAGCAGTTCTTC. This gives the protein CASSQTLRGHNSYNEQFF.

V and J are TRBV13 and TRBJ2-7; 8 bases match TRBD2. Per germline, CDR1 PRHDT and CDR2 FYEKMQ (reference sequence). After removal of 5 bases from V and 6 bases from J, the junction contained 15 bases not matched to a gene. This CDR3 has 16 residues. Here the CDR3 DNA reads TGTGCCAGCAGCGCCCGGGGGGGGCGCGCTAGTTCCGAGCAGTACTTC. This gives the protein CASSARGGRASSEQYF.

The V call is TRBV6-5, the J call TRBJ2-1; 12 nucleotides line up with TRBD1. The CDR3 loop spans 15 amino acids. In germline, CDR1 is MNHEY, CDR2 SVGAGI. V was pared by 4 bases and J by 6 bases, with 4 bases of the junction left unmatched. The DNA for the CDR3 is TGTGCCAGCAGTTCGGGACAGGGGGCACCCAATGAGCAGTTCTTC. Amino acids: CASSSGQGAPNEQFF.

This clone was seen only once. This chain links TRBV4-2 with TRBJ2-5, with D perhaps TRBD2 (7 bases). CDR3 size: 15 residues. Germline CDR1 and CDR2: LGHNA and YNFKEQ. V gave up 5 bases and J gave up 2 bases, with 15 bases separating them. CDR3 coding DNA: TGTGCCAGCAGCAGGGGGGAGGGGGGACAAGAGACCCAGTACTTC. This gives the protein CASSRGEGGQETQYF.

The chain carries TRBV4-2 and TRBJ1-4, with 7 bases aligning to TRBD1. The CDR3 loop spans 15 amino acids. Germline trimming cut 2 bases from V and 5 bases from J; bases unmatched to any gene: 5. Germline V gives CDR1 LGHNA, CDR2 YNFKEQ. CDR3 sequence (DNA): TGTGCCAGCAGCCAAATAGGGACAGAAAATGAAAAACTGTTTTTT. Translated, it gives CASSQIGTENEKLFF.

The V and J genes are TRBV9 and TRBJ1-1, with TRBD1 as a possible D gene (5 bases). The CDR3 runs 16 residues. V was clipped by 0 bases and J by 0 bases, with 12 bases between them. Germline lookup yields CDR1 SGDLS and CDR2 YYNGEE. DNA of the CDR3: TGTGCCAGCAGCGTAGAGAGGAGGGACTTGAACACTGAAGCTTTCTTT. It specifies CASSVERRDLNTEAFF.

The rearrangement joins TRBV2 to TRBJ2-5, with D perhaps TRBD2 (5 bases). The CDR3 loop spans 14 amino acids. Germline CDR1 and CDR2: SNHLY and FYNNEI. With 3 bases removed from V and 2 bases from J, the gap between germline ends came to 10 bases. DNA for the CDR3: TGTGCCAGCAGTGACCGAGACTATCAAGAGACCCAGTACTTC. Translating it yields CASSDRDYQETQYF. The whole variable domain, filled in from reference TRBV2 and TRBJ2-5, reads EPEVTQTPSHQVTQMGQEVILRCVPISNHLYFYWYRQILGQKVEFLVSFYNNEISEKSEIFDDQFSVERPDGSNFTLKIRSTKLEDSAMYFCASSDRDYQETQYFGPGTRLLVL.

This clone was counted between two and nine times. The genes are TRBV7-3 and TRBJ2-7; D not certain. The CDR3 spans 13 residues. V was trimmed by 0 bases and J by 3 bases, leaving 6 bases between them. In germline, CDR1 is SGHTA, CDR2 FQGTGA. The CDR3: CASSLTPGYEQYF. The CDR3 coding sequence is TGTGCCAGCAGCTTAACCCCCGGCTACGAGCAGTACTTC.

The CDR3 coding sequence is TGTGCCAGCAGCGCAGGGTCCGGGGAGCTGTTTTTT. Translated, it gives CASSAGSGELFF. This chain joins TRBV5-4 and TRBJ2-2, with a weak D call TRBD1 (5 bases). CDR1 is SGHNT, CDR2 YYREEE, per germline (reference sequence). The CDR3 has 12 residues. V lost 4 bases and J 6 bases, leaving 7 bases between the germline ends.

Regarding this clone: An end of the junction differs from the germline gene, which may be a read error. The chain recombines TRBV7-9 with TRBJ2-7; D not certain. This CDR3 has 12 amino acids. The germline gives CDR1 SEHNR, CDR2 FQNEAQ (reference sequence). CDR3 sequence: CSSSLVSYEQYF. The CDR3 region has the DNA TGTTCCAGCAGCTTAGTCAGCTACGAGCAGTACTTC.

CDR3 DNA: TGTGCCAGCAGCTTCGGACTAGCGGAAGCCTACGAGCAGTACTTC. Protein product: CASSFGLAEAYEQYF. This chain joins TRBV5-4 and TRBJ2-7; 10 bases align to TRBD2. Germline V gives CDR1 SGHNT, CDR2 YYREEE (reference sequence). Trimming took 2 bases from V and 2 from J; bases not matched to a gene: 4. This CDR3 is built from 15 residues.

The chain links TRBV7-2 to TRBJ1-2; D is possibly TRBD1 (5 bases). V lost 1 base and J 4 bases, leaving 7 bases between the germline ends. Germline CDR1 is SGHTA and CDR2 is FQGNSA. CDR3 size: 13 residues. The DNA for the CDR3 is TGTGCCAGCAGCTTAGACAGGCTCTATGGCTACACCTTC. It yields the protein CASSLDRLYGYTF.

This clone was found a few times. This sequence joins TRBV5-1 and TRBJ2-1, with 9 positions matching TRBD2. The CDR3 sequence is 14 residues long. The germline V gene has CDR1 SGHRS and CDR2 YFSETQ. DNA for the CDR3: TGCGCGTCGAGCGCGGGAGGGGCCTACAATGAGCAGTTCTTC. Amino acids: CASSAGGAYNEQFF.

The chain uses TRBV9 and TRBJ2-1; TRBD2 aligns across 8 bases. This CDR3 comprises 16 residues. Germline-derived CDR1 and CDR2 are SGDLS and YYNGEE. V lost 1 base, J lost 0 bases, and 3 bases stayed unmatched. Written as DNA, the CDR3 is TGTGCCAGCAGCGTAACGGCGGGAGGCTCCTACAATGAGCAGTTCTTC. This encodes CASSVTAGGSYNEQFF. The variable domain in full, completed from reference TRBV9 and TRBJ2-1, reads DSGVTQTPKHLITATGQRVTLRCSPRSGDLSVYWYQQSLDQGLQFLIQYYNGEERAKGNILERFSAQQFPDLHSELNLSSLELGDSALYFCASSVTAGGSYNEQFFGPGTRLTVL.

The chain joins TRBV5-6 to TRBJ1-6; 7 bases are shared with TRBD1. This CDR3 has 16 residues. Per the germline V gene, CDR1 is SGHDT and CDR2 is YYEEEE. V trimming: 3 bases; J trimming: 6 bases; junction bases outside the gene matches: 9. The chain's CDR3 is CASSSATGTANSPLHF. The CDR3 DNA is TGTGCCAGCAGCTCCGCGACCGGGACAGCTAATTCACCCCTCCACTTT. The complete variable domain, with remaining parts taken from reference TRBV5-6 and TRBJ1-6, reads DAGVTQSPTHLIKTRGQQVTLRCSPKSGHDTVSWYQQALGQGPQFIFQYYEEEERQRGNFPDRFSGHQFPNYSSELNVNALLLGDSALYLCASSSATGTANSPLHFGNGTRLTVT.

The gene calls are TRBV6-6 and TRBJ2-7; 7 bases line up with TRBD1. V dropped 2 bases and J dropped 3; count of bases not matched to a gene: 4. The CDR3 extends over 14 amino acids. Germline CDR1 MNHNY, CDR2 SVGAGI (reference sequence). This CDR3 reads CASSYGTEYYEQYF. The CDR3 DNA is TGTGCCAGCAGTTACGGGACAGAGTACTACGAGCAGTACTTC.

V is TRBV12-5 and J is TRBJ1-1; D possibly corresponds to TRBD1 (5 bases). Germline V lookup: CDR1 LGHNT, CDR2 FRNRAP. The CDR3 is 16 residues long. V lost 1 base to trimming and J lost 11 bases, with 23 bases between them. Here the CDR3 DNA reads TGTGCTAGTGGTTTGGCACTTCTGACCGAGCTTAAGGGGGCTTTCTTT. Translated: CASGLALLTELKGAFF.